Listed below are T cell receptor beta chains from one sample, sequenced in a study of cytomegalovirus exposure and HLA in healthy donors. Only in-frame clones appear in the TCRdb table, and some are missing; sequencing was by immunoSEQ multiplex PCR. The sample has approximately 160,000 clones, roughly 79% seen once. The material sequenced was PBMCs. These receptors all stem from a man aged 40-49 years in good health and CMV-seronegative. Both conserved end residues are part of each CDR3. D genes are given only for firm matches. Clone size is stated in some rows and not others, as once, few, many or a class when expanded.

V gene	D gene	clone size	J gene	CDR3 protein	CDR3 DNA
TRBV21-1	.	.	TRBJ1-2	CASSKTPQCNYGYTF	TGTGCCAGCAGCAAAACACCTCAGTGTAACTATGGCTACACCTTC
TRBV5-1	TRBD2	.	TRBJ2-5	CASSTGLAGGSGTQYF	TGCGCCAGCAGCACGGGACTAGCGGGAGGGTCAGGGACCCAGTACTTC
TRBV5-1	.	.	TRBJ2-7	CASSLTGTSYEQYF	TGCGCCAGCAGCTTGACAGGAACCTCCTACGAGCAGTACTTC
TRBV7-2	.	.	TRBJ2-4	CASSPQLFSVLAKNSQYF	TGTGCCAGCAGCCCGCAGCTTTTTTCAGTACTAGCCAAAAACAGTCAGTACTTC
TRBV11-3	.	.	TRBJ2-5	CASSLGGDQETQYF	TGTGCCAGCAGCTTAGGGGGAGATCAAGAGACCCAGTACTTC
TRBV2	.	.	TRBJ1-2	CASSATIREGNYGYTF	TGTGCCAGCAGTGCGACCATTAGGGAGGGGAACTATGGCTACACCTTC
TRBV28	.	.	TRBJ2-5	CASSQFGASGGETQYF	TGTGCCAGCAGTCAATTCGGGGCCTCTGGGGGGGAGACCCAGTACTTC
TRBV27	.	few	TRBJ1-5	CASSPGQSNQPQHF	TGTGCCAGCAGTCCTGGACAGAGCAATCAGCCCCAGCATTTT
TRBV9	.	.	TRBJ2-5	CASSVRGAFQETQYF	TGTGCCAGCAGCGTTAGGGGCGCGTTCCAAGAGACCCAGTACTTC
TRBV30	.	few	TRBJ1-5	CAWSGGQDQPQHF	TGTGCCTGGAGTGGGGGGCAGGATCAGCCCCAGCATTTT
TRBV5-5	TRBD2	.	TRBJ2-5	CASSLVSSGSRETQYF	TGTGCCAGCAGCTTGGTTTCTAGCGGGAGTCGGGAGACCCAGTACTTC
TRBV21-1	.	once	TRBJ1-4	CASSKPGGLRQSTNEKLFF	TGTGCCAGCAGCAAACCAGGGGGCTTACGACAGTCAACTAATGAAAAACTGTTTTTT
TRBV5-5	TRBD1	few	TRBJ2-1	CASSSASGTAYNEQFF	TGTGCCAGCAGCTCGGCTTCCGGGACAGCATACAATGAGCAGTTCTTC
TRBV25-1	TRBD2	.	TRBJ2-7	CASSPAGLAGAYEQYF	TGTGCCAGCAGTCCCGCGGGACTAGCGGGAGCCTACGAGCAGTACTTC
TRBV18	TRBD2	.	TRBJ2-7	CASSPLVREEQYF	TGTGCCAGCTCACCATTGGTGCGGGAGGAGCAGTACTTC
TRBV9	.	once	TRBJ1-1	CASSLGGGYEAFF	TGTGCCAGCAGCCTAGGGGGGGGGTATGAAGCTTTCTTT
TRBV18	.	.	TRBJ1-5	CASSPSGKDQPQHF	TGTGCCAGCTCACCTTCGGGGAAAGATCAGCCCCAGCATTTT
TRBV6-5	TRBD1	.	TRBJ1-1	CASSYSTNRGAEAFF	TGTGCCAGCAGTTACTCTACCAACAGGGGGGCTGAAGCTTTCTTT
TRBV15	.	.	TRBJ1-4	CATSRDLNWALEKLFF	TGTGCCACCAGCAGAGATCTTAATTGGGCTCTTGAAAAACTGTTTTTT
TRBV19	TRBD1	.	TRBJ1-2	CASSRQGGGYTF	TGTGCCAGTAGTAGACAGGGAGGAGGCTACACCTTC
TRBV9	.	.	TRBJ2-1	CASSEQGQLYNEQFF	TGTGCCAGCAGCGAACAGGGACAACTCTACAATGAGCAGTTCTTC
TRBV5-1	.	.	TRBJ2-5	CASSPGFQETQYF	TGCGCCAGCAGCCCGGGATTTCAAGAGACCCAGTACTTC
TRBV6-5	.	.	TRBJ2-1	CASSAERTYNEQFF	TGTGCCAGCAGTGCAGAGCGGACCTACAATGAGCAGTTCTTC
TRBV7-8	TRBD2	.	TRBJ2-5	CASSLLAGVGGQETQYF	TGTGCCAGCAGCTTACTAGCGGGAGTTGGGGGCCAAGAGACCCAGTACTTC
TRBV5-1	TRBD2	.	TRBJ2-7	CASSLGLAETYEQYF	TGCGCCAGCAGCTTGGGACTAGCGGAAACCTACGAGCAGTACTTC
TRBV30	.	once	TRBJ1-5	CAWSVAHYQPQHF	TGTGCCTGGAGTGTTGCCCACTATCAGCCCCAGCATTTT
TRBV30	.	.	TRBJ1-3	CAFTREGRNTIYF	TGTGCCTTTACGAGAGAGGGAAGGAACACCATATATTTT
TRBV27	TRBD1	few	TRBJ1-2	CASSSQRQGLNYGYTF	TGTGCCAGCAGTTCACAACGACAGGGGTTGAACTATGGCTACACCTTC
TRBV5-4	.	.	TRBJ2-3	CASSLSSTDTQYF	TGTGCCAGCAGCTTGTCTAGCACAGATACGCAGTATTTT
TRBV19	TRBD1	.	TRBJ2-3	CASSGTGEGRDTQYF	TGTGCCAGTAGTGGGACAGGGGAAGGTCGGGATACGCAGTATTTT
TRBV15	.	.	TRBJ2-7	CATDSGGYEQYF	TGTGCCACCGACTCCGGGGGATACGAGCAGTACTTC
TRBV11-2	TRBD1	.	TRBJ1-2	CASRRPGTGDSYGYTF	TGTGCCAGCAGGCGACCCGGGACAGGGGATTCCTATGGCTACACCTTC
TRBV5-5	.	.	TRBJ1-4	CASSPGPNEGLFF	TGTGCCAGCAGCCCGGGCCCAAACGAGGGACTGTTTTTT
TRBV4-1	TRBD2	few	TRBJ2-3	CASSQALAGSYTDTQYF	TGCGCCAGCAGCCAAGCACTAGCGGGTTCTTACACAGATACGCAGTATTTT
TRBV6-5	TRBD2	.	TRBJ2-7	CASSSTSGRSYEQYF	TGTGCCAGCAGTTCTACTAGCGGGAGGTCCTACGAGCAGTACTTC
TRBV7-3	.	.	TRBJ2-1	CASSSLAHRYNEQFF	TGTGCCAGCAGCTCGTTAGCGCACCGTTACAATGAGCAGTTCTTC
TRBV27	TRBD1	.	TRBJ2-7	CASSLSPGTGANEQYF	TGTGCCAGCAGTTTATCCCCCGGGACAGGGGCCAACGAGCAGTACTTC
TRBV6-1	.	.	TRBJ1-1	CASSERTFKISNTEAFF	TGTGCCAGCAGTGAAAGGACATTCAAGATATCGAACACTGAAGCTTTCTTT